A single sample gave rise to the 28 T cell receptor beta chains below, sequenced in a study of cytotoxic CD8 clonotypes in ibrutinib-treated CLL. The method was immunoSEQ multiplex PCR; TCRdb's version includes in-frame clones alone and lacks a portion of them. The table has 40,000 or so clones, around 70% seen once. Material: PBMCs, obtained at disease progression, from a patient treated with ibrutinib. The origin of the receptors is a human donor with chronic lymphocytic leukemia.

The sample holds one count of this clone. The chain is built from TRBV7-8 and TRBJ1-1, with TRBD1 identical over 9 bases. The ends lost 2 bases at V and 6 bases at J; junction bases unmatched: 7. The CDR3 is 15 amino acids. Germline values: CDR1 SGHVS, CDR2 FQNEAQ. CDR3 DNA sequence: TGTGCCAGCAGCTTACCGGGACAGGGTATGTCTGAAGCTTTCTTT. It codes for CASSLPGQGMSEAFF.

The J gene is TRBJ2-5, the V gene TRBV4-1, with TRBD2 as a possible D gene (6 bases). V shed 0 bases and J shed 0 bases, with 8 bases lying between them. CDR1 and CDR2 (germline): MGHRA, YSYEKL. This CDR3 has 15 amino acids. The CDR3 DNA reads as TGCGCCAGCAGCCAAGATGGAGGGTACCAAGAGACCCAGTACTTC. It specifies CASSQDGGYQETQYF.

As DNA, the CDR3 is TGTGCCAGCAGCTCCACAGGGCTCACTGGAAACACCATATATTTT. This codes for CASSSTGLTGNTIYF. The chain employs TRBV5-6 and TRBJ1-3; tentatively, D is TRBD1 (6 bases). This CDR3 spans 15 amino acids. The V and J ends lost 3 bases and 2 bases respectively, with 12 bases between them. Germline V lookup: CDR1 SGHDT, CDR2 YYEEEE.

The rearrangement joins TRBV28 to TRBJ2-7; 16 bases agree with TRBD2. This CDR3 has 17 amino acids. Germline V CDR1 and CDR2: MDHEN, SYDVKM. V was pared by 1 base and J by 5 bases, with 5 bases of the junction left unmatched. The CDR3 sequence: CASSLSGLAGGPHEQYF. The CDR3 DNA reads TGTGCCAGCAGTTTATCGGGACTAGCGGGAGGGCCTCACGAGCAGTACTTC.

CDR3 residues: CASSDSTTAGTQYF. CDR3 sequence (DNA): TGTGCCAGCAGTGACTCGACAACCGCGGGGACGCAGTATTTT. The V gene is TRBV6-4, the J gene TRBJ2-3; maybe TRBD2 (6 bases). Germline assignment: CDR1 MRHNA and CDR2 SNTAGT. V dropped 0 bases and J dropped 9 bases, with 13 bases sitting between them. There are 14 residues in the CDR3.

This rearrangement joins TRBV4-1 to TRBJ2-1; 12 bases agree with TRBD1. Germline CDR1 MGHRA, CDR2 YSYEKL. The CDR3 runs to 17 residues. With 4 bases clipped from V and 8 bases from J, the junction kept 12 bases outside the gene matches. The CDR3 loop is CASSRRAPGTGGDEQFF. The DNA for the CDR3 is TGCGCCAGCAGCCGGAGAGCCCCCGGGACAGGGGGCGATGAGCAGTTCTTC.

The sample holds one count of this clone. The rearrangement uses TRBV6-4 and TRBJ2-7, with TRBD1 matching over 9 bases. With 5 bases clipped from V and 6 bases from J, the junction kept 8 bases outside the gene matches. Germline lookup yields CDR1 MRHNA and CDR2 SNTAGT. The CDR3 runs to 14 residues. The CDR3 bases are TGTGCCAGCAGTAGGGGACAGGGATCCCTCGAGCAGTACTTC. Translating gives CASSRGQGSLEQYF.

This clone was recorded only once. The chain recombines TRBV6-5 with TRBJ2-7; D unclear. The CDR3 is 15 amino acids. The germline V and J ends were trimmed by 0 bases and 0 bases, with 9 bases remaining between them. Looked up from germline, CDR1 is MNHEY and CDR2 is SVGAGI. The CDR3 region is CASSYSMGSSYEQYF. CDR3 DNA: TGTGCCAGCAGTTACTCGATGGGGTCCTCCTACGAGCAGTACTTC.

The CDR3 sequence is CASSGALDITVQETQYF. In DNA form, the CDR3 reads TGTGCCAGCAGTGGAGCGCTGGACATAACGGTCCAAGAGACCCAGTACTTC. The gene calls are TRBV25-1 and TRBJ2-5; tentatively, D is TRBD1 (5 bases). V was trimmed by 4 bases and J by 1 base, leaving 19 bases between them. This CDR3 comprises 17 residues. CDR1 and CDR2 (germline): MGHDK, SYGVNS.

This clone was counted a few times. This rearrangement joins TRBV6-1 to TRBJ2-1, with TRBD2 identical over 12 bases. CDR3 length: 15 amino acids. Trimming at V came to 2 bases and at J to 9 bases, leaving 5 bases not matched to a gene. The V gene's germline CDR1 is MNHNS and CDR2 SASEGT. The CDR3 region is CASSELAGGSSEQFF. The DNA for the CDR3 is TGTGCCAGCAGTGAACTAGCGGGAGGGTCTAGTGAGCAGTTCTTC.

This clone occurred once. V and J are TRBV5-8 and TRBJ2-3; 9 positions match TRBD1. The CDR3 consists of 14 residues. The V gene's germline CDR1 is SGHTS and CDR2 YDEGEE. Germline trimming cut 4 bases from V and 6 bases from J; bases unmatched to any gene: 6. In DNA form, the CDR3 reads TGTGCCAGCAGCCGAACAGGGGGCGCGGATACGCAGTATTTT. Amino acids: CASSRTGGADTQYF. Full variable domain (remainder filled in from reference TRBV5-8 and TRBJ2-3): EAGVTQSPTHLIKTRGQQATLRCSPISGHTSVYWYQQALGLGLQFLLWYDEGEERNRGNFPPRFSGRQFPNYSSELNVNALELEDSALYLCASSRTGGADTQYFGPGTRLTVL.

A few counts support this clone. This chain joins TRBV28 and TRBJ1-4; D not resolved. Looked up from germline, CDR1 is MDHEN and CDR2 is SYDVKM. CDR3 length equals 11 residues. V lost 1 base, J lost 10 bases, and 4 bases lay in between. The CDR3 spells CASSLYGKLFF. DNA for the CDR3: TGTGCCAGCAGTTTATACGGAAAACTGTTTTTT.

This chain links TRBV19 with TRBJ2-7; no reliable D call. From germline, CDR1 is LNHDA and CDR2 SQIVND (reference sequence). V lost 3 bases and J 7 bases, leaving 19 bases between the germline ends. This CDR3 has 15 amino acids. Written as DNA, the CDR3 is TGTGCCAGTAGTATGGGGTCAGGACGCAAGGTGGAGCAGTACTTC. Its protein product is CASSMGSGRKVEQYF.

The CDR3 DNA is TGTGCCAGCAGCTCCCGGGACCGAGCCTACGAGCAGTACTTC. The encoded protein is CASSSRDRAYEQYF. The V and J genes are TRBV7-9 and TRBJ2-7; tentatively, D is TRBD1 or TRBD2 (5 bases each). CDR1 SEHNR and CDR2 FQNEAQ come from the germline V gene (reference sequence). The CDR3 extends over 14 amino acids. With 4 bases removed from V and 2 bases from J, the gap between germline ends came to 12 bases.

The chain carries TRBV6-5 and TRBJ1-3; D possibly corresponds to TRBD1 (6 bases). V shed 7 bases and J shed 7 bases, with 8 bases lying between them. The CDR3 is made up of 11 amino acids. The germline V gene has CDR1 MNHEY and CDR2 SVGAGI. In nucleotides, the CDR3 is TGTGCCAGCATGAGGGGGAACACCATATATTTT. Protein product: CASMRGNTIYF.

The rearrangement joins TRBV7-9 to TRBJ2-1; D remains unclear. The length of the CDR3 is 13 residues. Germline assignment: CDR1 SEHNR and CDR2 FQNEAQ (reference sequence). Trimming shortened V by 0 bases and J by 9 bases, and 9 bases separated the two germline ends. The DNA of the CDR3 is TGTGCCAGCAGCTTAGCGAGGCTCAGTGAGCAGTTCTTC. It is translated as CASSLARLSEQFF.

J is TRBJ1-4 and V is TRBV19; no clear D gene. Germline values: CDR1 LNHDA, CDR2 SQIVND (reference sequence). Trimming stripped 3 bases from V and 8 bases from J, with 7 bases between. The CDR3 covers 12 residues. In DNA form, the CDR3 reads TGTGCCAGTAGTATTTTAGGAGAAAAACTGTTTTTT. This gives the protein CASSILGEKLFF.

The chain uses TRBV11-3 and TRBJ2-3; TRBD2 agrees at 7 bases. The CDR3 has 16 residues. Per germline, CDR1 SGHNT and CDR2 YENEEA. J gave up 5 bases and V 0 bases, and 8 bases lay outside the gene matches. The CDR3 nucleotides are TGTGCCAGCAGCTTAGATTTGTGGGGGGGTATAGATACGCAGTATTTT. It translates to CASSLDLWGGIDTQYF.

The V gene is TRBV7-8, the J gene TRBJ2-6; D is possibly TRBD1 or TRBD2 (5 bases each). Germline V gene data show CDR1 as SGHVS and CDR2 as FQNEAQ. Trimming cost V 5 bases and J 0 bases, with 11 bases left between them. This CDR3 has 16 amino acids. This chain's CDR3 is CASSPGTTSGANVLTF. CDR3 DNA sequence: TGTGCCAGCAGCCCGGGGACCACCTCTGGGGCCAACGTCCTGACTTTC.

The chain recombines TRBV11-2 with TRBJ1-1; no clear D. This CDR3 region has 12 residues. Germline V gene sequence: CDR1 SGHAT, CDR2 FQNNGV. The ends were cut back, 1 base at V and 1 base at J, with 1 base in the middle. The CDR3 DNA reads TGTGCCAGCAGCTTAGCGAACACTGAAGCTTTCTTT. This gives the protein CASSLANTEAFF.

The rearrangement joins TRBV5-1 to TRBJ2-1; D uncertain. CDR1 is SGHRS and CDR2 is YFSETQ in the germline V gene. The CDR3 loop spans 11 amino acids. Deletions cut 0 bases from V and 6 bases from J, with 1 base between. CDR3 region: CASSLGNEQFF. As DNA, the CDR3 is TGCGCCAGCAGCTTGGGCAATGAGCAGTTCTTC.

V gene TRBV5-1 combines with J gene TRBJ2-1, with D hard to call. V lost 0 bases and J 7 bases, leaving 5 bases between the germline ends. Germline CDR1 SGHRS, CDR2 YFSETQ. CDR3 length equals 12 residues. Written as DNA, the CDR3 is TGCGCCAGCAGCTTGGAGTGGAATGAGCAGTTCTTC. Translated: CASSLEWNEQFF.

The chain has TRBV7-8 and TRBJ2-2, with 12 bases fitting TRBD2. J was trimmed by 0 bases and V by 3 bases; bases with no gene match: 8. Germline CDR1 is SGHVS and CDR2 is FQNEAQ. The CDR3 sequence is 19 residues long. This CDR3 reads CASSFSVGLAGPNTGELFF. The CDR3 DNA follows: TGTGCCAGCAGCTTTAGTGTGGGACTAGCGGGTCCGAACACCGGGGAGCTGTTTTTT.

The chain uses TRBV7-2 and TRBJ1-2, with D unresolved. CDR1 is SGHTA and CDR2 is FQGNSA in the germline V gene. The length of the CDR3 is 14 residues. V was clipped by 3 bases and J by 4 bases, with 12 bases between them. The CDR3, as DNA: TGTGCCAGCAGCTTGGAAGGTTCTCTCTATGGCTACACCTTC. Its protein is CASSLEGSLYGYTF.

The J gene is TRBJ2-2, the V gene TRBV6-5; D not resolved. Trimming took 4 bases from V and 9 from J, leaving 12 bases between them. This CDR3 has 13 residues. Germline CDR1 MNHEY, CDR2 SVGAGI. The CDR3 DNA follows: TGTGCCAGCAGTTCTCCGGGTGGGAGGGAGCTGTTTTTT. It specifies CASSSPGGRELFF.

CDR3 DNA sequence: TGTGCCAGCAGTTTACCGGGACTGGGAGCCAAAAACATTCAGTACTTC. Protein product: CASSLPGLGAKNIQYF. The rearrangement uses TRBV28 and TRBJ2-4, with a weak D call TRBD2 (6 bases). Germline CDR1 MDHEN, CDR2 SYDVKM. The CDR3 is made up of 16 amino acids. Trimming stripped 2 bases from V and 0 bases from J, with 11 bases between.

The genes are TRBV28 and TRBJ2-7; perhaps TRBD1 as D (5 bases). V lost 6 bases and J lost 4, with 13 bases in between. Germline V lookup: CDR1 MDHEN, CDR2 SYDVKM. This CDR3 contains 13 residues. The CDR3 spells CASSLHTGYEQYF. CDR3 nucleotide sequence: TGTGCCAGCAGCCTCCACACAGGTTACGAGCAGTACTTC.

The chain recombines TRBV6-5 with TRBJ2-1; D call uncertain. CDR1 is MNHEY, CDR2 SVGAGI, per germline. This CDR3 is built from 14 residues. The V end was cut by 6 bases, the J end by 5 bases, with 14 bases between. The CDR3 reads CASRSDLGNNEQFF. The CDR3 bases are TGTGCCAGCAGGAGCGACCTCGGAAACAATGAGCAGTTCTTC.